This passage covers 23 T cell receptor beta chains from one sample sequenced in a study of shared clonotypes between healthy human individuals. Method: immunoSEQ multiplex PCR; TCRdb's copy keeps in-frame clones and lacks some. The table lists roughly 2.1 million clones, roughly 91% of them singletons. The naive CD8 fraction comprised CD45RO-negative cells positively selected for CCR7 and excluded terminally differentiated effector memory CD45RA+ cells. Sample: naive CD8+ T cells from PBMCs. These receptors originate from a man aged 18-30 years in good health. Some clones in this sample may be carry-over from other donors' samples.

This chain uses TRBV4-2 with TRBJ2-1; TRBD1 aligns across 8 bases. CDR1 is LGHNA, CDR2 YNFKEQ, per germline. CDR3 length: 17 residues. J lost 7 bases, V lost 0 bases, and 11 bases had no gene match. CDR3 nucleotides: TGTGCCAGCAGCCAAGAGGGTGGGAGGACAGGGCGAAATGAGCAGTTCTTC. The encoded protein is CASSQEGGRTGRNEQFF.

J is TRBJ2-7 and V is TRBV4-2, with D unclear. The CDR3 sequence is 15 residues long. CDR1 and CDR2 (germline): LGHNA, YNFKEQ. Trimming removed 0 bases from V and 4 bases from J, with 13 bases in between. CDR3 sequence: CASSQDSSGLYEQYF. DNA for the CDR3: TGTGCCAGCAGCCAAGATAGCTCGGGTTTATACGAGCAGTACTTC.

This clone has just a few counts. The rearrangement uses TRBV4-1 and TRBJ1-5; D gene unclear. There are 14 residues in the CDR3. V gave up 2 bases and J gave up 2 bases, with 7 bases separating them. CDR1 is MGHRA and CDR2 is YSYEKL in the germline V gene. The chain's CDR3 is CASSQRAGNQPQHF. CDR3 sequence (DNA): TGCGCCAGCAGCCAACGTGCCGGCAATCAGCCCCAGCATTTT.

The chain links TRBV7-9 to TRBJ2-2; D is possibly TRBD2 (6 bases). Germline CDR1 and CDR2: SEHNR and FQNEAQ (reference sequence). The CDR3 totals 18 residues. The V end lost 1 base, the J end lost 8 bases, and 23 bases lay between the germline ends. In DNA form, the CDR3 reads TGTGCCAGCAGCTTAGGGAGGGGCGGGCTCCCCTCCTTTGGGGAGCTGTTTTTT. Amino acid sequence: CASSLGRGGLPSFGELFF.

This rearrangement joins TRBV27 to TRBJ1-2; the match to TRBD1 covers 7 bases. Germline CDR1 is MNHEY and CDR2 is SMNVEV (reference sequence). Losses at the gene ends were 1 base for V and 5 bases for J; bases not matched to a gene: 10. The CDR3 is made up of 16 amino acids. CDR3 sequence (DNA): TGTGCCAGCAGTTTATTTGCGTCCGGGACAGATTATGGCTACACCTTC. Amino acid sequence: CASSLFASGTDYGYTF.

V usage is TRBV28 and J usage is TRBJ2-2; D unclear. CDR1 is MDHEN, CDR2 SYDVKM, per germline. Trimming took 5 bases from V and 7 from J, leaving 11 bases between them. This CDR3 spans 13 amino acids. The CDR3 loop is CASSALRSGELFF. Here the CDR3 DNA reads TGTGCCAGCAGTGCCCTCAGGAGCGGGGAGCTGTTTTTT.

The chain employs TRBV5-1 and TRBJ2-7; tentative D call: TRBD2 (6 bases). From germline, CDR1 is SGHRS and CDR2 YFSETQ. V was trimmed by 4 bases and J by 6 bases, leaving 8 bases between them. The CDR3 runs to 11 residues. This CDR3 is CASSPGLEQYF. The CDR3 DNA sequence: TGCGCCAGCAGCCCGGGACTCGAGCAGTACTTC.

The chain recombines TRBV28 with TRBJ1-3; no reliable D call. Trimming took off 6 bases at V and 4 bases at J, with 4 bases between the two ends. This CDR3 spans 11 amino acids. The germline CDR1 and CDR2 sequences are MDHEN and SYDVKM. The CDR3 loop is CASSAGNTIYF. CDR3 bases: TGTGCCAGCAGCGCAGGAAACACCATATATTTT.

CDR3 sequence (DNA): TGTGCCAGCAGCTCCAAGGCAGGGCTTCGTAATGAGCAGTTCTTC. Protein product: CASSSKAGLRNEQFF. V and J are TRBV7-9 and TRBJ2-1, with D perhaps TRBD1 (5 bases). Germline V gene sequence: CDR1 SEHNR, CDR2 FQNEAQ (reference sequence). V gave up 4 bases and J gave up 7 bases, with 17 bases separating them. There are 15 residues in the CDR3.

The J gene is TRBJ1-1, the V gene TRBV6-1; TRBD1 matches 7 bases. Germline V lookup: CDR1 MNHNS, CDR2 SASEGT. The CDR3 runs to 17 residues. Trimming took 1 base from V and 0 from J; bases not matched to a gene: 8. The CDR3 region has the DNA TGTGCCAGCAGTGAAGAAGGGGGCGGGATTATGAACACTGAAGCTTTCTTT. It translates to CASSEEGGGIMNTEAFF.

The chain combines TRBV14 with TRBJ2-7; 8 nucleotides line up with TRBD1. Trimming cost V 3 bases and J 1 base; bases outside gene matches: 8. The CDR3 sequence is 16 residues long. Germline V CDR1 and CDR2: SGHDN, FVKESK. The CDR3 nucleotides are TGTGCCAGCAGCCATTACCGACAGGGGTTTTCCTACGAGCAGTACTTC. It encodes CASSHYRQGFSYEQYF.

The rearrangement uses TRBV5-1 and TRBJ1-1; D is unresolved. The CDR3 runs 14 residues. V shed 1 base and J shed 6 bases, with 13 bases lying between them. The germline V gene encodes CDR1 SGHRS and CDR2 YFSETQ. This CDR3 is CASSLPNPYPEAFF. In DNA form, the CDR3 reads TGCGCCAGCAGCTTGCCTAACCCCTACCCTGAAGCTTTCTTT.

This clone appeared a few times. V and J are TRBV27 and TRBJ1-5, with a possible D match to TRBD1 (6 bases). Trimming removed 2 bases at V and 7 bases at J, with 12 bases between. This CDR3 contains 14 residues. CDR1 is MNHEY, CDR2 SMNVEV, per germline (reference sequence). The CDR3 coding sequence is TGTGCCAGCAGTTTAGTCCAGGGGATCCAGCCCCAGCATTTT. Translation gives CASSLVQGIQPQHF.

The J gene is TRBJ2-7, the V gene TRBV6-5; tentatively, D is TRBD1 or TRBD2 (6 bases each). The CDR3 contains 14 residues. Germline V CDR1 and CDR2: MNHEY, SVGAGI. Trimming took off 7 bases at V and 5 bases at J, with 18 bases between the two ends. CDR3 in DNA: TGTGCCAGCAATCCCGGCCGGGGGCGAGACGAGCAGTACTTC. Translation: CASNPGRGRDEQYF.

This clone has just a few counts. The V and J genes are TRBV7-9 and TRBJ1-1; TRBD1 aligns across 7 bases. From germline, CDR1 is SEHNR and CDR2 FQNEAQ (reference sequence). V trimming: 5 bases; J trimming: 0 bases; junction bases outside the gene matches: 6. The CDR3 is 15 residues long. The CDR3 loop is CASSLTGAMNTEAFF. CDR3 nucleotide sequence: TGTGCCAGCAGCCTCACAGGGGCAATGAACACTGAAGCTTTCTTT.

In this sample, this clone turned up once. The rearrangement links TRBV7-9 to TRBJ1-2; D remains unclear. The V and J ends lost 5 bases and 1 base respectively, with 14 bases between them. The CDR3 consists of 15 residues. Germline V gives CDR1 SEHNR, CDR2 FQNEAQ (reference sequence). The CDR3: CASSPNGPDNYGYTF. CDR3 in DNA: TGTGCCAGCAGCCCAAACGGGCCAGATAACTATGGCTACACCTTC.

This clone was observed a handful of times. V and J are TRBV9 and TRBJ1-1; no firm D call. V lost 0 bases to trimming and J lost 1 base, with 7 bases between them. Germline V gene lookup returns CDR1 SGDLS and CDR2 YYNGEE. This CDR3 has 14 amino acids. The CDR3 bases are TGTGCCAGCAGCGTAGGGTGGCAGAACACTGAAGCTTTCTTT. This translates into CASSVGWQNTEAFF.

V usage is TRBV29-1 and J usage is TRBJ2-3; D is uncertain. V shed 3 bases and J shed 0 bases, with 10 bases lying between them. CDR3 length equals 14 residues. The germline gives CDR1 SQVTM, CDR2 ANQGSEA. Here the CDR3 DNA reads TGCAGCGTTGACGGCTGGGCTAGCACAGATACGCAGTATTTT. It yields the protein CSVDGWASTDTQYF.

The chain uses TRBV11-2 and TRBJ2-3; D is uncertain. CDR1 and CDR2 from the germline V gene are SGHAT and FQNNGV. The V end was cut by 2 bases, the J end by 3 bases, with 12 bases between. CDR3 size: 15 residues. In nucleotides, the CDR3 is TGTGCCAGCAGCTTAATTTTAATGGGGACAGATACGCAGTATTTT. Translation: CASSLILMGTDTQYF.

V gene TRBV9 combines with J gene TRBJ2-2; 7 bases agree with TRBD1. V lost 4 bases and J lost 6; bases outside the gene matches: 3. Germline-derived CDR1 and CDR2 are SGDLS and YYNGEE. The CDR3 loop spans 13 amino acids. CDR3 amino acids: CASSPGGSGELFF. For the CDR3, the DNA is TGTGCCAGCAGCCCAGGGGGTTCCGGGGAGCTGTTTTTT.

This clone was detected a few times. The sample has other DNA sequences that encode this CDR3 too. The J gene is TRBJ2-3, the V gene TRBV27; the D is unclear. Germline lookup yields CDR1 MNHEY and CDR2 SMNVEV (reference sequence). The CDR3 is made up of 12 amino acids. Deletions cut 6 bases from V and 0 bases from J, with 4 bases between. The CDR3 DNA reads TGTGCCAGCAGATCTAGCACAGATACGCAGTATTTT. It encodes CASRSSTDTQYF.

This clone showed up just a few times. This chain connects TRBV4-2 to TRBJ2-1; D is unclear. The ends were cut back, 3 bases at V and 7 bases at J, with 4 bases in the middle. Germline V CDR1 and CDR2: LGHNA, YNFKEQ. The length of the CDR3 is 11 residues. The CDR3 loop is CASSHGNEQFF. The CDR3 bases are TGTGCCAGCAGCCACGGGAATGAGCAGTTCTTC.

This clone was detected once. This chain links TRBV5-6 with TRBJ2-7; D is undetermined. V lost 1 base and J lost 3, with 20 bases in between. This CDR3 contains 17 residues. Germline V lookup: CDR1 SGHDT, CDR2 YYEEEE. In DNA, the CDR3 is TGTGCCAGCAGCTTGCGCTGGACGACGATAAGCCACTACGAGCAGTACTTC. This codes for CASSLRWTTISHYEQYF.